These 3 T cell receptor beta chains were all obtained from the same sample, sequenced in a study of T-cell reconstitution after alpha-beta-depleted transplantation in children. It was with unique molecular identifiers that the TCRbeta library was prepared. A single record per CDR3 protein comes from TCRdb applying MiXCR to the PCR reads. Of approximately 400,000 distinct CDR3 sequences listed, under 13% are singletons. The sample here was PBMCs from the stem cell graft donor, taken from the stem cell graft. Receptor source: a human donor who donated a stem cell graft to a child with acute myeloid leukemia.

This clonotype has at least ten counts. The chain carries TRBV12-3 or TRBV12-4 and TRBJ1-4; a possible D gene is TRBD1 (5 bases). The CDR3 consists of 13 residues. Deletions cut 4 bases from V and 5 bases from J, with 8 bases between. This CDR3 is CASSSSGNEKLFF. CDR3 bases: TGTGCCAGCAGTTCTTCAGGGAATGAAAAACTGTTTTTT.

This clonotype was seen more than once but under ten times. The chain couples TRBV9 to TRBJ1-6, with D possibly being TRBD1 (5 bases). The CDR3 has 16 residues. Looked up from germline, CDR1 is SGDLS and CDR2 is YYNGEE. V lost 3 bases and J lost 10, with 20 bases in between. CDR3 sequence reads: CASSAAGGGEYSPLHF. CDR3 DNA sequence: TGTGCCAGCAGCGCAGCGGGCGGGGGGGAGTACTCACCCCTCCACTTT.

This clonotype turned up a few times. V usage is TRBV5-1 and J usage is TRBJ2-5, with D possibly matching TRBD2 (6 bases). Germline V gene data show CDR1 as SGHRS and CDR2 as YFSETQ. Trimming cost V 1 base and J 5 bases, with 12 bases left between them. The CDR3 sequence is 14 residues long. DNA of the CDR3: TGCGCCAGCAGCTTGAGGCGGGATAGGGAGACCCAGTACTTC. Translation gives CASSLRRDRETQYF.